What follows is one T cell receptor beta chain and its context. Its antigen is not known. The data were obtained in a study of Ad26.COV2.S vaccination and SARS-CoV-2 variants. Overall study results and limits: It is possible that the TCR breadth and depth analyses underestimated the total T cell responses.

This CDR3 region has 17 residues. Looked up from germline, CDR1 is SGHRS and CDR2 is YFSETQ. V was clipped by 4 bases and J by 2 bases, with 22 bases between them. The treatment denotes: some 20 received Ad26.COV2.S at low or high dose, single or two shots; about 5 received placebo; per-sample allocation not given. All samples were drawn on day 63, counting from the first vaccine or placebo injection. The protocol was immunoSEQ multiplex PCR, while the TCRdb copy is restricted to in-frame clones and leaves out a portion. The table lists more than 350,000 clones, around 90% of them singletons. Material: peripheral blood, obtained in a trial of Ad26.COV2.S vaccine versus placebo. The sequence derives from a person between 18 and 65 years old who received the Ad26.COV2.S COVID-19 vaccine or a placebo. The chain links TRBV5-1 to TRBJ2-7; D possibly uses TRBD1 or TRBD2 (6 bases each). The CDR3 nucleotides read TGCGCCAGCAGCCACCCAACAGGTCTGGGGGGCGCCTACGAGCAGTACTTC. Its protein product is CASSHPTGLGGAYEQYF. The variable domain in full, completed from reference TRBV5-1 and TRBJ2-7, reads KAGVTQTPRYLIKTRGQQVTLSCSPISGHRSVSWYQQTPGQGLQFLFEYFSETQRNKGNFPGRFSGRQFSNSRSEMNVSTLELGDSALYLCASSHPTGLGGAYEQYFGPGTRLTVT.